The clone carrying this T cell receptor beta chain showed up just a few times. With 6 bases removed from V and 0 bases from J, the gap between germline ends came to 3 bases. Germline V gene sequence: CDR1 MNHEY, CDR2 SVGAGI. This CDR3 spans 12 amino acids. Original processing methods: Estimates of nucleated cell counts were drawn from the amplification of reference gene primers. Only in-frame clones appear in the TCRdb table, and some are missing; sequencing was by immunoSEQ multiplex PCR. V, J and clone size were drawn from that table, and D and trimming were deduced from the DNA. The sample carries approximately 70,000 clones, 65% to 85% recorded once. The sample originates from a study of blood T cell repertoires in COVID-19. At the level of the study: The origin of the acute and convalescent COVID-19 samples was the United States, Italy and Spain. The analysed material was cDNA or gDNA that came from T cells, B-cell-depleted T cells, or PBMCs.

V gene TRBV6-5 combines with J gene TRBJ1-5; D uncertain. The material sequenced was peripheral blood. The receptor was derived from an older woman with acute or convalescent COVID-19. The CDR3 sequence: CASRYSNQPQHF. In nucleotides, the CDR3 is TGTGCCAGCAGGTATAGCAATCAGCCCCAGCATTTT.